A selection of T cell receptor beta chains follows, all from one sample in a study of blood T cell repertoires in COVID-19. Clones were read by immunoSEQ multiplex PCR, and TCRdb kept only the in-frame ones, dropping some. The sample includes 200,000 to 300,000 clones, under 90% of them seen just once. Sequencing input: PBMCs or T cells enriched from blood (not recorded which). The receptors come from a man aged 40-50 years who had recovered from COVID-19. CDR3s leave out the opening cysteine and the closing phenylalanine or tryptophan. D genes are given only for firm matches.

D: .
V: TRBV5-4
CDR3: ASSLDGYGYT

D: .
V: TRBV11-2
CDR3: ASSLSTTNEKLF

D: TRBD1
V: TRBV5-8
CDR3: ASSRGTDSRRETQY

D: TRBD2
V: TRBV24-1
CDR3: ATSDPAGTSGRDGTDTQY

D: .
V: TRBV5-8
CDR3: ASSAGQSPFGPNEKLF

D: .
V: TRBV19
CDR3: ASSIQGIQNTEAF

D: .
V: TRBV7-9
CDR3: ASSYSMAGGRGEKLF

D: TRBD2
V: TRBV30
CDR3: AWSKLAGAADTQY

D: TRBD1
V: TRBV30
CDR3: AWSADRDEQF

D: TRBD2
V: TRBV15
CDR3: ATTLTLTSGITDTQY

D: .
V: TRBV27
CDR3: ASSLYGGEGQPQH

D: .
V: TRBV30
CDR3: AWSVLQVNQPQH

D: TRBD2
V: TRBV27
CDR3: ASSLTSGRPNEQF

D: TRBD1
V: TRBV27
CDR3: ASSFIGTGDYGYT

D: .
V: TRBV7-9
CDR3: ASSLGGGGFEAGANVLT

D: TRBD2
V: TRBV30
CDR3: AWSPPGTSQF

D: TRBD1
V: TRBV25-1
CDR3: ASSEAGQGMEY

D: TRBD1
V: TRBV5-1
CDR3: ASSREGAGVDTEAF

D: TRBD1
V: TRBV7-6
CDR3: ASSTDRGHTEAF

D: TRBD2
V: TRBV19
CDR3: ASSIRGLAGGNQETQY

D: .
V: TRBV29-1
CDR3: SVAASVEQF

D: TRBD1
V: TRBV7-8
CDR3: ASSATGTGGYT

D: .
V: TRBV4-3
CDR3: ASSQDPSQNPSVYGYT

D: TRBD2
V: TRBV6-5
CDR3: ASRWEGISEQY

D: .
V: TRBV30
CDR3: AWSAMGEGSYGYT

D: .
V: TRBV3-1/TRBV3-2
CDR3: ASSQAGTYEQY

D: .
V: TRBV24-1
CDR3: ATSDIFGQKSSGNTIY

D: TRBD1
V: TRBV5-4
CDR3: ASSPSLDRYEAF

D: .
V: TRBV19
CDR3: ASSISGELYEQY

D: TRBD2
V: TRBV19
CDR3: ASSIQESGSHEQY

D: .
V: TRBV19
CDR3: ASSIGELYEQY

D: .
V: TRBV4-1
CDR3: ASSYPGQLYNEQF

D: .
V: TRBV28
CDR3: ASSFWAGAATKETQY

D: .
V: TRBV5-1
CDR3: ASSPGWTEAF

D: .
V: TRBV27
CDR3: ASNSGHGTTDTQY

D: TRBD1
V: TRBV3-1/TRBV3-2
CDR3: ASSQGAGTGANEQY

D: .
V: TRBV3-1/TRBV3-2
CDR3: ASSPPETVYGYT

D: .
V: TRBV9
CDR3: ASSVQGGETQY

D: .
V: TRBV6-4
CDR3: VSSELARGELF

D: .
V: TRBV19
CDR3: ASSIAVGQGYEQY

D: .
V: TRBV9
CDR3: ASSAHSNQPQH

D: TRBD2
V: TRBV5-4
CDR3: ASTTATSGWSQETQY

D: .
V: TRBV19
CDR3: ASSQLLYGYT

D: TRBD2
V: TRBV5-4
CDR3: ASSSPKTGRASDTQY

D: TRBD1
V: TRBV18
CDR3: ASSPANSGTGVSL